The T cell receptor beta chain described here comes from a study of identical twins. One entry per CDR3 protein, called by TCRdb with MiXCR from the 5' RACE reads. This table has 550,000 to 700,000 distinct CDR3 sequences, around 21% appearing once. Trimming cost V 6 bases and J 1 base, with 14 bases left between them. Germline loops: CDR1 ENHRY, CDR2 SYGVKD. The CDR3 has 15 amino acids. This clonotype was detected only a few times. The same sample was also studied in work on T cells expressing NK-cell markers. That work contributes: A range of roughly 1.0-8% of CD8+ T cells consisted of dominant NKG2C+ clonotypes in a handful of donors.

The chain recombines TRBV10-3 with TRBJ2-3; D not resolved. The source of this sequence is a woman aged 18-29 years in good health. The sequenced sample consisted of PBMCs. CDR3 DNA: TGTGCCATCAGCGAGCCCAGTGGGCGCACAGATACGCAGTATTTT. This gives the protein CAISEPSGRTDTQYF.